These T cell receptor beta chains were read from a single sample in a study of T cell changes during pregnancy in multiple sclerosis. Assay: immunoSEQ multiplex PCR; the TCRdb copy retains only in-frame clones and omits some. The table has some 64,000 clones, over 85% seen once. Sequenced material: peripheral blood, taken in the first trimester of pregnancy. All receptors come from a female donor in good health, enrolled as a control in a pregnancy study. CDR3s include the opening cysteine and the closing phenylalanine or tryptophan. A D gene is named only where the DNA matches it firmly. Expanded clones get a size class; other rows say once, few or many, or leave the size out.

clone size	V gene	J gene	D gene	CDR3 protein	CDR3 DNA
NA	TRBV5-1	TRBJ2-3	TRBD2	CASSSPSGLSTDTQYF	TGCGCCAGCAGCTCCCCTAGCGGTCTTAGCACAGATACGCAGTATTTT
NA	TRBV2	TRBJ2-2	NA	CASSEEFDYLNTGELFF	TGTGCCAGCAGTGAAGAATTTGACTACCTTAACACCGGGGAGCTGTTTTTT
NA	TRBV9	TRBJ2-7	TRBD2	CASSSLAGSPPYEQYF	TGTGCCAGCAGCTCCCTAGCGGGGAGTCCCCCCTACGAGCAGTACTTC
NA	TRBV30	TRBJ1-3	NA	CAWSVEGYGNTIYF	TGTGCCTGGAGTGTAGAGGGATACGGAAACACCATATATTTT
NA	TRBV30	TRBJ2-7	TRBD2	CAWSVPGGALEQYF	TGTGCCTGGAGTGTACCGGGGGGGGCCCTGGAGCAGTACTTC
NA	TRBV6-5	TRBJ1-2	TRBD1	CASRPLRDSVYGYTF	TGTGCCAGCAGACCCCTCCGGGACAGTGTCTATGGCTACACCTTC
NA	TRBV7-3	TRBJ2-1	NA	CASSPYSGSYNEQFF	TGTGCCAGCAGCCCCTATAGCGGATCCTACAATGAGCAGTTCTTC
NA	TRBV7-2	TRBJ2-2	NA	CASSSRPAGELFF	TGTGCCAGCAGCTCTAGACCAGCCGGGGAGCTGTTTTTT
once	TRBV7-2	TRBJ1-2	NA	CASSLAERVGYTF	TGTGCCAGCAGCTTAGCGGAGCGAGTGGGTTACACCTTC
once	TRBV7-2	TRBJ1-2	TRBD1	CASSFTGGVRIYGYTF	TGTGCCAGCAGTTTTACAGGGGGCGTTAGAATCTATGGCTACACCTTC
NA	TRBV7-2	TRBJ1-2	NA	CASSLGAGLGFNYGYTF	TGTGCCAGCAGCTTAGGGGCGGGCCTGGGGTTTAACTATGGCTACACCTTC
few	TRBV18	TRBJ1-2	NA	CASSPLYQGNGYTF	TGTGCCAGCTCACCTCTCTACCAGGGCAATGGCTACACCTTC
NA	TRBV5-5	TRBJ1-2	NA	CASSLAGGAQSYGYTF	TGTGCCAGCAGCTTGGCGGGAGGGGCGCAGAGCTATGGCTACACCTTC
NA	TRBV2	TRBJ2-1	NA	CASNPFPSSYNEQFF	TGTGCCAGCAACCCTTTCCCGAGCTCCTACAATGAGCAGTTCTTC
NA	TRBV9	TRBJ2-1	TRBD2	CASSVGLGLAGGPSYNEQFF	TGTGCCAGCAGCGTAGGCTTGGGACTAGCGGGAGGCCCTTCCTACAATGAGCAGTTCTTC
NA	TRBV5-6	TRBJ2-1	NA	CASSLEWGVGQFF	TGTGCCAGCAGCTTGGAGTGGGGGGTAGGGCAGTTCTTC
NA	TRBV7-2	TRBJ1-2	NA	CASSPQVMGPRYTF	TGTGCCAGCAGCCCCCAGGTTATGGGGCCTCGGTACACCTTC
NA	TRBV5-1	TRBJ2-7	NA	CASRTGSYEQYF	TGCGCCAGCAGGACCGGGTCCTACGAGCAGTACTTC
NA	TRBV9	TRBJ2-3	NA	CASSVRGSDTQYF	TGTGCCAGCAGCGTTCGGGGGTCAGATACGCAGTATTTT
NA	TRBV11-1	TRBJ1-2	NA	CASSLTEPDLHGYTF	TGTGCCAGCAGCCTGACAGAGCCCGACCTACATGGCTACACCTTC
NA	TRBV27	TRBJ2-1	NA	CASTISTAYNEQFF	TGTGCCAGCACCATTTCGACAGCCTACAATGAGCAGTTCTTC
NA	TRBV5-4	TRBJ2-7	TRBD2	CASSLEGGRARYEQYF	TGTGCCAGCAGCTTGGAAGGCGGGAGGGCCAGATACGAGCAGTACTTC
NA	TRBV7-9	TRBJ2-2	NA	CASSLTQGTGELFF	TGTGCCAGCAGCTTAACTCAGGGCACCGGGGAGCTGTTTTTT
NA	TRBV5-1	TRBJ2-7	NA	CASSLGQALYEQYF	TGCGCCAGCAGCTTGGGGCAGGCCCTGTACGAGCAGTACTTC
NA	TRBV4-1	TRBJ1-1	NA	CASSQDYQRTEAFF	TGCGCCAGCAGCCAAGATTACCAGCGGACTGAAGCTTTCTTT
NA	TRBV10-3	TRBJ2-7	NA	CAIRGGTTTYEQYF	TGTGCCATCAGGGGGGGGACAACTACCTACGAGCAGTACTTC